A single sample is the source of the 10 T cell receptor beta chains below, sequenced in a study of CD8+CD57+ T cells in acquired aplastic anemia listed by TCRdb under 2018. This sample was sequenced with an Illumina HiSeq 2000. Profiling of TCR beta VDJ combinations and CDR3 sequences used genomic DNA as the template. TCRdb passed the public sequencing reads through fastp at Q25 and MiXCR, retaining productive beta sequences. Under each unique CDR3 protein, matching rows form one entry showing the most common genes and DNA. The sample profile shows some 68,000 distinct CDR3 sequences; 45% to 60% of them were found once. The ten largest clones take up about 8.3% of the sample. The sequenced material came from sorted CD4+, CD8+, or CD8+CD57+ T cells (not recorded which) from PBMCs. These receptors all come from a human donor in good health, serving as a control.

This clonotype was detected ten times or more. The chain recombines TRBV20-1 with TRBJ2-3; no clear D gene. Germline V lookup: CDR1 DFQATT, CDR2 SNEGSKA (reference sequence). V gave up 0 bases and J gave up 4 bases, with 5 bases separating them. CDR3 size: 12 residues. Written as DNA, the CDR3 is TGCAGTGCTAGAGATGATCCAGATACGCAGTATTTT. Protein product: CSARDDPDTQYF.

This clonotype was picked up many times. The chain is built from TRBV10-2 and TRBJ2-1; D unresolved. Germline CDR1 reads WSHSY; CDR2 reads SAAADI. The CDR3 has 14 amino acids. Trimming removed 8 bases at V and 0 bases at J, with 11 bases between. CDR3: CASRMGNSYNEQFF. In nucleotides, the CDR3 is TGCGCCAGCCGTATGGGTAACTCCTACAATGAGCAGTTCTTC.

This sequence joins TRBV25-1 and TRBJ2-7, with D tentatively TRBD1 (6 bases). This CDR3 is 14 amino acids long. CDR1 is MGHDK and CDR2 is SYGVNS in the germline V gene. Trimming removed 5 bases from V and 3 bases from J, with 14 bases in between. CDR3 nucleotide sequence: TGTGCCAGCAGTTACACAGGGCAATACTACGAGCAGTACTTC. Amino acids: CASSYTGQYYEQYF.

Regarding this clonotype: One base away lies a much larger clone, so this may be a sequencing read error. The CDR3 nucleotides read TGTGCCAGCAGTTTATCAAACGGGCACCAAGAGACCCAGTACTTC. Protein: CASSLSNGHQETQYF. The J gene is TRBJ2-5, the V gene TRBV27; D ambiguous. Looked up from germline, CDR1 is MNHEY and CDR2 is SMNVEV (reference sequence). Between the trimmed V and J ends, which lost 0 bases and 0 bases, there was a span of 8 bases. The CDR3 is made up of 15 amino acids.

CDR3 sequence reads: CSVGRTGGSVVTEAFF. CDR3 nucleotide sequence: TGCAGCGTTGGCCGGACAGGGGGCTCGGTGGTCACTGAAGCTTTCTTT. The genes are TRBV29-1 and TRBJ1-1, with 11 bases aligning to TRBD1. V gave up 4 bases and J gave up 4 bases; unmatched junction bases: 11. Germline CDR1 and CDR2: SQVTM and ANQGSEA. The CDR3 extends over 16 amino acids.

With regard to this clonotype: One base away lies a much larger clone, so this may be a sequencing read error. This rearrangement joins TRBV6-1 to TRBJ2-3; TRBD2 matches 11 bases. The V gene's germline CDR1 is MNHNS and CDR2 SASEGT. The junction had 11 bases not matched to a gene; V was cut back by 5 bases and J by 7 bases. This CDR3 comprises 16 residues. The CDR3 region has the DNA TGTGCCAGCAGTCATCTAGCGGGAGGCCGACCATATACGCAGTATTTT. This sequence encodes CASSHLAGGRPYTQYF.

J is TRBJ2-5 and V is TRBV29-1; 7 nucleotides align to TRBD1. This CDR3 has 12 amino acids. The germline gives CDR1 SQVTM, CDR2 ANQGSEA. Unmatched junction bases numbered 4, after V lost 7 bases and J lost 2 bases. CDR3 nucleotide sequence: TGCAGCGGGAAGACAGGGCAAGAGACCCAGTACTTC. Translation: CSGKTGQETQYF.

V gene TRBV15 combines with J gene TRBJ2-7, with 7 bases identical to TRBD1. Trimming removed 0 bases from V and 6 bases from J; junction bases left unmatched: 5. Germline V CDR1 and CDR2: LNHNV, YYDKDF (reference sequence). The CDR3 totals 14 residues. CDR3 amino acids: CATSRDTGAFEQYF. The DNA for the CDR3 is TGTGCCACCAGCAGAGATACAGGGGCCTTCGAGCAGTACTTC.

The rearrangement uses TRBV7-9 and TRBJ2-1; possibly TRBD2 for D (7 bases). Germline CDR1 is SEHNR and CDR2 is FQNEAQ (reference sequence). CDR3 length equals 12 residues. V was trimmed by 3 bases and J by 15 bases, leaving 15 bases between them. The CDR3 protein is CASSFIRGGGFF. CDR3 coding DNA: TGTGCCAGCAGCTTTATCAGGGGCGGGGGGTTCTTC.

The chain joins TRBV7-8 to TRBJ2-1, with D tentatively TRBD2 (6 bases). V was pared by 6 bases and J by 3 bases, with 18 bases between. Germline assignment: CDR1 SGHVS and CDR2 FQNEAQ. CDR3 length: 16 amino acids. CDR3 in DNA: TGTGCCAGCAGTCCCACTAGCATTCGGAACTACAATGAGCAGTTCTTC. Protein: CASSPTSIRNYNEQFF. The whole variable domain, remainder taken from reference TRBV7-8 and TRBJ2-1, is GAGVSQSPRYKVAKRGQDVALRCDPISGHVSLFWYQQALGQGPEFLTYFQNEAQLDKSGLPSDRFFAERPEGSVSTLKIQRTQQEDSAVYLCASSPTSIRNYNEQFFGPGTRLTVL.